This entry lists 8 T cell receptor beta chains sequenced from one sample in a study of T cell clonality in common variable immunodeficiency. Study-wide results and limits: Common variable immunodeficiency TCR beta sequences reportedly had fewer deletions and N-nucleotide insertions.

Antigens of these TCRs are unknown. Libraries were prepared by immunoSEQ multiplex PCR; TCRdb keeps only in-frame clonotypes and omits some of them. This sample carries over 30,000 clones, none of them present only once. Sequenced: peripheral blood mononuclear cells. The receptors were gathered from a human donor with common variable immunodeficiency.

This clone was recorded many times. The read finishes 3 residues shy of the CDR3 end, and the germline J gene is used to complete it. This rearrangement joins TRBV5-1 to TRBJ2-7; D perhaps matches TRBD2 (6 bases). In germline, CDR1 is SGHRS, CDR2 YFSETQ. The CDR3 consists of 16 residues. V gave up 1 base and J gave up 5 bases, with 19 bases separating them. CDR3 sequence reads: CASSLLGGWVEDEQYF. The sequenced CDR3 bases are TGCGCCAGCAGCTTGCTCGGGGGTTGGGTTGAAGACGAG.

By sample share, this clone is medium-sized. The CDR3 is cut off 3 residues early in the read; its end comes from the germline J gene. This rearrangement joins TRBV9 to TRBJ2-1; D ambiguous. There are 16 residues in the CDR3. The V gene lost 0 bases and the J gene lost 2 bases, with 12 bases spanning the gap. Germline CDR1 is SGDLS and CDR2 is YYNGEE. The CDR3 is CASSVAAGAPYNEQFF. The CDR3 DNA, read in part, is TGTGCCAGCAGCGTAGCCGCAGGTGCACCCTACAATGAG.

Comments on this clone: The CDR3 is cut off 3 residues early in the read; its end comes from the germline J gene. V usage is TRBV7-9 and J usage is TRBJ2-7; no definite D call. Trimming shortened V by 5 bases and J by 3 bases, and 11 bases separated the two germline ends. This CDR3 region has 13 residues. Germline CDR1 SEHNR, CDR2 FQNEAQ (reference sequence). CDR3 bases read: TGTGCCAGCAGCCACATTAATATCTACGAG. Amino acids: CASSHINIYE. The whole CDR3 sequence reads CASSHINIYEQYF.

This clone has a count of ten or more. Read sequence stops 3 residues before the CDR3 end, and the germline J gene provides the missing end. J is TRBJ2-3 and V is TRBV19; unclear D gene. The CDR3 extends over 13 amino acids. Per germline, CDR1 LNHDA and CDR2 SQIVND (reference sequence). Between the trimmed V and J ends, which lost 5 bases and 1 base, there was a span of 7 bases. This CDR3 reads CASSRVGTDTQYF. CDR3 DNA (partial): TGTGCCAGTAGTCGGGTGGGCACAGATACG.

This clone has a handful of counts. At one end the junction does not follow the germline gene, possibly because of a read error. The CDR3 end lies 3 residues beyond the end of the read and is filled in from the germline J gene. The chain has TRBV2 and TRBJ2-4; D is ambiguous. In germline, CDR1 is SNHLY, CDR2 FYNNEI. This CDR3 is 14 amino acids long. CDR3 region: CASGDFLAKNIQYF. The CDR3 DNA, read in part, is TGTGCCAGCGGTGACTTTTTAGCCAAAAACATT.

To note about this clone: The read falls 3 residues short of the CDR3 end, and the missing part is taken from the germline J gene. This chain links TRBV7-9 with TRBJ2-1, with D hard to call. Germline V CDR1 and CDR2: SEHNR, FQNEAQ (reference sequence). V was clipped by 8 bases and J by 9 bases, with 17 bases between them. This CDR3 is 13 amino acids long. This CDR3 reads CASGPGGVGEQFF. The part of the CDR3 DNA that was read is TGTGCCAGCGGCCCCGGCGGAGTGGGTGAG.

In its sample, this clone was seen a few times. Sequencing ends 3 residues short of the CDR3 end; the germline J gene provides the rest. The chain has TRBV19 and TRBJ2-7; a weak D match, TRBD2 (5 bases). V lost 7 bases and J lost 0, with 10 bases in between. CDR1 LNHDA and CDR2 SQIVND come from the germline V gene (reference sequence). The CDR3 runs to 13 residues. The CDR3 DNA, read in part, is TGTGCCAGTAACAACCGGGGCTCCTACGAG. It specifies CASNNRGSYE. In full, the CDR3 is CASNNRGSYEQYF.

This clone is termed medium-sized (0.01 to 0.1%). The read terminates 3 residues ahead of where the CDR3 ends, so the germline J gene completes it. The genes are TRBV15 and TRBJ1-5; a weak D match, TRBD1 (5 bases). Germline CDR1 and CDR2: LNHNV and YYDKDF (reference sequence). The V and J ends lost 0 bases and 5 bases respectively, with 11 bases between them. The CDR3 is 15 amino acids. The CDR3 spells CATSRDRGVYQPQHF. The covered CDR3 bases are TGTGCCACCAGCAGAGATCGGGGGGTCTATCAGCCC. Full variable domain (rest looked up from reference TRBV15 and TRBJ1-5): DAMVIQNPRYQVTQFGKPVTLSCSQTLNHNVMYWYQQKSSQAPKLLFHYYDKDFNNEADTPDNFQSRRPNTSFCFLDIRSPGLGDTAMYLCATSRDRGVYQPQHFGDGTRLSIL.